This T cell receptor beta chain originates from a study of blood T cells in healthy people across ages. The V gene's germline CDR1 is SGHTA and CDR2 FQGNSA. The CDR3 has 13 amino acids. Trimming left V 4 bases short and J 9 bases short, with 15 bases between. This clonotype was seen at least ten times. A second PCR of 7 to 11 cycles used a sample-barcoded 5' primer and a J-beta primer mix. TCRdb fed the 5' RACE reads into MiXCR, producing one record per CDR3 protein. This table holds about 290,000 distinct CDR3 sequences, around 30% found once. The receptor was derived from a woman in her 70s in good health. Sequenced material: blood. The chain links TRBV7-2 to TRBJ1-1, with D possibly matching TRBD1 (6 bases). The CDR3 nucleotides read TGTGCCAGCAGCTCACAGGGTAATTCGAAAGCTTTCTTT. It codes for CASSSQGNSKAFF.